Listed here are 30 T cell receptor beta chains from one sample, sequenced in a study of blood T cells in healthy people across ages (dated by TCRdb to about 2015). Libraries were constructed by 5' RACE. TCRdb lists the instrument as Illumina HiSeq 2500. A second PCR of about 7 to 12 cycles was run with a J-beta primer mix and a sample-barcoded 5' primer. TCRdb took the public reads, trimmed them with fastp at Q25, ran MiXCR for clone calling and kept in-frame beta chains. Rows matching on CDR3 protein sequence are summarized as one entry with the most common DNA and genes. The sample table records approximately 1,000,000 distinct CDR3 sequences; under 40% of these occur just once. The leading ten clones occupy over 10% of the sample. Sequences were obtained from blood. The origin of the receptors is a man in his late teens or twenties in good health.

The rearrangement joins TRBV6-1 to TRBJ1-3; 10 bases agree with TRBD1. The V segment lost 6 bases and the J segment 0 bases; nucleotides outside the gene matches: 11. The CDR3 loop spans 18 amino acids. CDR1 is MNHNS and CDR2 is SASEGT in the germline V gene. CDR3 in amino acids: CASSQPGTGAYSGNTIYF. The CDR3 DNA is TGTGCCAGCAGCCAACCCGGGACAGGGGCTTACTCTGGAAACACCATATATTTT.

The rearrangement joins TRBV7-9 to TRBJ1-1; maybe TRBD1 (5 bases). The CDR3 totals 16 residues. Trimming removed 5 bases from V and 1 base from J, with 17 bases in between. From germline, CDR1 is SEHNR and CDR2 FQNEAQ (reference sequence). CDR3 residues: CASSHTVSGGNTEAFF. The CDR3 coding sequence is TGTGCCAGCAGCCACACAGTATCGGGGGGGAACACTGAAGCTTTCTTT.

This clonotype was detected a few times. The chain couples TRBV7-9 to TRBJ2-1; D is possibly TRBD1 (6 bases). The V end was cut by 5 bases, the J end by 0 bases, with 14 bases between. The CDR3 loop spans 16 amino acids. Germline V gene lookup returns CDR1 SEHNR and CDR2 FQNEAQ (reference sequence). CDR3 protein: CASSPGALDSYNEQFF. CDR3 sequence (DNA): TGTGCCAGCAGCCCAGGGGCGTTGGACTCCTACAATGAGCAGTTCTTC. Full variable domain (missing parts from reference TRBV7-9 and TRBJ2-1): DTGVSQNPRHKITKRGQNVTFRCDPISEHNRLYWYRQTLGQGPEFLTYFQNEAQLEKSRLLSDRFSAERPKGSFSTLEIQRTEQGDSAMYLCASSPGALDSYNEQFFGPGTRLTVL.

J is TRBJ1-2 and V is TRBV4-3; no reliable D call. The V end lost 0 bases, the J end lost 6 bases, and 14 bases lay between the germline ends. CDR1 is LGHNA, CDR2 YSLEER, per germline. The CDR3 length is 15 residues. In DNA form, the CDR3 reads TGCGCCAGCAGCCAAGAATTTTCCCCGGCGGATGGCTACACCTTC. This translates into CASSQEFSPADGYTF.

The chain couples TRBV20-1 to TRBJ1-2; 7 bases line up with TRBD1. J gave up 5 bases and V 0 bases, and 9 bases lay outside the gene matches. CDR1 and CDR2 (germline): DFQATT, SNEGSKA (reference sequence). The CDR3 runs to 15 residues. CDR3 region: CSARESGRGLYGYTF. CDR3 DNA: TGCAGTGCTAGAGAATCGGGTAGGGGGCTGTATGGCTACACCTTC.

This clonotype was seen a handful of times. The chain couples TRBV30 to TRBJ2-5; D tentatively fits TRBD1 or TRBD2 (5 bases each). The CDR3 is 13 residues long. V lost 0 bases to trimming and J lost 12 bases, with 17 bases between them. Germline CDR1 and CDR2: GTSNPN and SVGIG (reference sequence). CDR3 residues: CAWSVGTPFPEYF. CDR3 coding DNA: TGTGCCTGGAGTGTCGGGACGCCATTCCCTGAGTACTTC.

The chain carries TRBV20-1 and TRBJ1-6, with a possible D match to TRBD1 (5 bases). This CDR3 is 15 amino acids long. V was pared by 4 bases and J by 8 bases, with 18 bases between. Germline assignment: CDR1 DFQATT and CDR2 SNEGSKA (reference sequence). The CDR3 spells CSAKKQAGRYSPLHF. DNA for the CDR3: TGCAGTGCTAAGAAACAGGCAGGCCGCTATTCACCCCTCCACTTT.

This clonotype was seen a few times. The chain links TRBV20-1 to TRBJ2-7; perhaps D is TRBD1 or TRBD2 (6 bases each). CDR1 and CDR2 (germline): DFQATT, SNEGSKA (reference sequence). This CDR3 region has 16 residues. Trimming took off 0 bases at V and 0 bases at J, with 15 bases between the two ends. The CDR3 bases are TGCAGTGCTAGAGAACCCGGGGGCCCAAGCTCCTACGAGCAGTACTTC. It translates to CSAREPGGPSSYEQYF.

With regard to this clonotype: A much larger clone lies a single base off, so this may be a read error. The V call is TRBV12-3 or TRBV12-4, the J call TRBJ2-1; D gene uncertain. The closer fit of TRBJ2-7 to the DNA end suggests the J call may be wrong. CDR3 length: 16 amino acids. The CDR3 is CASRTRRDGSYNEQYF. For the CDR3, the DNA is TGTGCCAGCAGAACCAGGCGCGATGGATCCTACAATGAGCAGTACTTC.

V and J are TRBV12-5 and TRBJ2-3; weak D call: TRBD2 (5 bases). Germline V gives CDR1 LGHNT, CDR2 FRNRAP. The CDR3 has 16 residues. Trimming took off 1 base at V and 4 bases at J, with 15 bases between the two ends. CDR3 region: CASGLGAGRPADTQYF. DNA for the CDR3: TGTGCTAGTGGTTTGGGGGCGGGCAGGCCAGCAGATACGCAGTATTTT.

The chain combines TRBV5-1 with TRBJ1-1; no firm D call. Deletions cut 6 bases from V and 1 base from J, with 16 bases between. The CDR3 covers 15 residues. Looked up from germline, CDR1 is SGHRS and CDR2 is YFSETQ. The CDR3 DNA sequence: TGCGCCAGCACCCTTCCATTGGGAGAGAACACTGAAGCTTTCTTT. This sequence encodes CASTLPLGENTEAFF.

Points on this clonotype: One junction end disagrees with the germline gene, perhaps due to a read error. The chain employs TRBV15 and TRBJ1-1; the D gene is possibly TRBD1 (6 bases). Per the germline V gene, CDR1 is LNHNV and CDR2 is YYDKDF (reference sequence). CDR3 length equals 17 residues. CDR3 loop: CATSRVAGGGQNTKAFF. DNA for the CDR3: TGTGCCACCAGCAGAGTTGCCGGGGGCGGACAGAACACTAAAGCTTTCTTT.

Only a few counts were recorded for this clonotype. V and J are TRBV4-3 and TRBJ2-1; TRBD2 matches at 13 bases. The CDR3 has 17 amino acids. V was pared by 4 bases and J by 7 bases, with 10 bases of the junction left unmatched. CDR1 is LGHNA, CDR2 YSLEER, per germline. Here the CDR3 DNA reads TGCGCCAGCAGCCTGACCGGGACTAGCGGGACTCAAAATGAGCAGTTCTTC. It translates to CASSLTGTSGTQNEQFF.

V usage is TRBV4-1 and J usage is TRBJ2-7, with 10 bases matching TRBD2. CDR1 and CDR2 from the germline V gene are MGHRA and YSYEKL. There are 16 residues in the CDR3. The ends lost 2 bases at V and 3 bases at J; junction bases unmatched: 7. The CDR3 region has the DNA TGCGCCAGCAGCCAAAAATGGCCTAGCGGGGGCTACGAGCAGTACTTC. Translated, it gives CASSQKWPSGGYEQYF.

The CDR3 DNA is TGTGCCAGCAGAACAGGGGGCGAAACGTCCTACAATGAGCAGTACTTC. Translated, it gives CASRTGGETSYNEQYF. The chain joins TRBV7-9 to TRBJ2-1; TRBD1 agrees at 9 bases. The assigned J gene may be wrong: the sequence end matches TRBJ2-7 better. CDR3 length equals 16 residues. CDR1 and CDR2 (germline): SEHNR, FQNEAQ (reference sequence).

The CDR3 spells CASSVGTSGGASNIQYF. The CDR3 bases are TGTGCCAGCAGCGTAGGGACTAGCGGGGGGGCGTCAAACATTCAGTACTTC. The chain is built from TRBV9 and TRBJ2-4; 15 bases agree with TRBD2. The CDR3 is 17 amino acids. J lost 6 bases, V lost 0 bases, and 4 bases had no gene match. Germline V gene lookup returns CDR1 SGDLS and CDR2 YYNGEE.

As for this clonotype: This could be a read error, since a much larger clone is one nucleotide away. This chain connects TRBV29-1 to TRBJ2-1, with D maybe TRBD2 (5 bases). V was clipped by 8 bases and J by 8 bases, with 13 bases between them. From germline, CDR1 is SQVTM and CDR2 ANQGSEA. CDR3 size: 11 residues. The CDR3 nucleotides are TGCAGCCCCCGCGGAGGTTATGAGCAGTTCTTC. Translating it yields CSPRGGYEQFF.

A few counts support this clonotype. The chain couples TRBV12-3 or TRBV12-4 to TRBJ1-1; D is undetermined. V gave up 4 bases and J gave up 10 bases, with 16 bases separating them. This CDR3 has 13 residues. CDR3 region: CASSSPLKGRAFF. The CDR3 DNA sequence: TGTGCCAGCAGTTCCCCTCTGAAGGGAAGAGCTTTCTTT.

This sequence joins TRBV20-1 and TRBJ2-3, with D unresolved. V was clipped by 4 bases and J by 6 bases, with 17 bases between them. CDR3 length equals 14 residues. Germline loops: CDR1 DFQATT, CDR2 SNEGSKA (reference sequence). CDR3 coding DNA: TGCAGTGCTACCCCGACTCGTCCATCCGATACGCAGTATTTT. Translating gives CSATPTRPSDTQYF.

Only a few counts were recorded for this clonotype. The chain combines TRBV7-9 with TRBJ1-2; tentatively, D is TRBD1 (5 bases). This CDR3 contains 15 residues. The germline V gene encodes CDR1 SEHNR and CDR2 FQNEAQ (reference sequence). V lost 0 bases and J lost 1, with 9 bases in between. In DNA form, the CDR3 reads TGTGCCAGCAGCTTAGCAGGGGCCGGTAACTATGGCTACACCTTC. Protein: CASSLAGAGNYGYTF. Together with reference TRBV7-9 and TRBJ1-2, the CDR3 gives the full variable domain: DTGVSQNPRHKITKRGQNVTFRCDPISEHNRLYWYRQTLGQGPEFLTYFQNEAQLEKSRLLSDRFSAERPKGSFSTLEIQRTEQGDSAMYLCASSLAGAGNYGYTFGSGTRLTVV.

The chain carries TRBV7-9 and TRBJ1-1, with TRBD1 matching over 10 bases. Germline values: CDR1 SEHNR, CDR2 FQNEAQ (reference sequence). Trimming removed 5 bases from V and 9 bases from J; junction bases left unmatched: 9. The CDR3 covers 14 residues. The CDR3 sequence: CASSKTGGADKAFF. DNA for the CDR3: TGTGCCAGCAGCAAGACAGGGGGCGCGGATAAAGCTTTCTTT.

Regarding this clonotype: A much more abundant neighbour one base away suggests this may be a read error. The chain links TRBV4-2 to TRBJ2-1; D is tentatively TRBD1 or TRBD2 (6 bases each). The CDR3 spans 15 residues. Deletions cut 5 bases from V and 9 bases from J, with 20 bases between. Germline loops: CDR1 LGHNA, CDR2 YNFKEQ. CDR3 nucleotide sequence: TGTGCCAGCAGCAGTATTCTGGGGGCGGGATCTGAGCAGTTCTTC. This gives the protein CASSSILGAGSEQFF.

The chain is built from TRBV4-3 and TRBJ1-1; D not certain. The CDR3 sequence is 10 residues long. V was pared by 11 bases and J by 4 bases, with 8 bases between. The V gene's germline CDR1 is LGHNA and CDR2 YSLEER. CDR3 nucleotide sequence: TGCGCCCGAGAAGCCACTGAAGCTTTCTTT. Its protein is CAREATEAFF.

The V gene is TRBV5-1, the J gene TRBJ2-2; the D is unclear. Per germline, CDR1 SGHRS and CDR2 YFSETQ. The CDR3 consists of 17 residues. V lost 1 base and J lost 0, with 13 bases in between. CDR3: CASSLYSGLSNTGELFF. Written as DNA, the CDR3 is TGCGCCAGCAGCTTGTATTCAGGCTTGTCGAACACCGGGGAGCTGTTTTTT. The complete variable domain, with remaining parts taken from reference TRBV5-1 and TRBJ2-2, reads KAGVTQTPRYLIKTRGQQVTLSCSPISGHRSVSWYQQTPGQGLQFLFEYFSETQRNKGNFPGRFSGRQFSNSRSEMNVSTLELGDSALYLCASSLYSGLSNTGELFFGEGSRLTVL.

This clonotype was observed a few times. This chain connects TRBV5-1 to TRBJ2-5, with D tentatively TRBD2 (5 bases). Germline lookup yields CDR1 SGHRS and CDR2 YFSETQ. The V end lost 1 base, the J end lost 2 bases, and 9 bases lay between the germline ends. The CDR3 extends over 14 amino acids. This CDR3 is CASSLRGRQETQYF. The CDR3, as DNA: TGCGCCAGCAGCTTGCGAGGGCGGCAAGAGACCCAGTACTTC.

The chain is built from TRBV2 and TRBJ2-1; TRBD1 agrees at 11 bases. The germline CDR1 and CDR2 sequences are SNHLY and FYNNEI. The CDR3 has 14 amino acids. The J segment lost 6 bases and the V segment lost 8 bases, leaving 6 bases of the junction unmatched. The CDR3 loop is CASRPGTGGNEQFF. The CDR3, as DNA: TGTGCCAGCCGTCCCGGGACAGGGGGCAATGAGCAGTTCTTC.

This clonotype was counted at least ten times. The chain employs TRBV12-3 or TRBV12-4 and TRBJ1-2; D gene uncertain. Trimming left V 3 bases short and J 2 bases short, with 10 bases between. The CDR3 sequence is 14 residues long. CDR3 amino acids: CASSFFTGNYGYTF. In DNA form, the CDR3 reads TGTGCCAGCAGTTTTTTCACCGGGAACTATGGCTACACCTTC.

V gene TRBV3-1 combines with J gene TRBJ2-2; D not resolved. This CDR3 region has 16 residues. Germline assignment: CDR1 LGHDT and CDR2 YNNKEL (reference sequence). Trimming took 0 bases from V and 9 from J, leaving 17 bases between them. CDR3 sequence (DNA): TGTGCCAGCAGCCAAGATGGGCCGCTTAGTCCCCGGGAGCTGTTTTTT. This sequence encodes CASSQDGPLSPRELFF.

This clonotype has a count of ten or more. This rearrangement joins TRBV9 to TRBJ2-1; 9 positions agree with TRBD1. V was clipped by 7 bases and J by 8 bases; unmatched bases: 4. In germline, CDR1 is SGDLS, CDR2 YYNGEE. CDR3 length: 12 residues. Here the CDR3 DNA reads TGTGCCAGCTCGGGACAGGGATATGAGCAGTTCTTC. Translation gives CASSGQGYEQFF.

For the CDR3, the DNA is TGTGCCAGCAGCTTAGCGCAAGTTAGCGGGGTGTTAACAGATACGCAGTATTTT. It codes for CASSLAQVSGVLTDTQYF. The rearrangement links TRBV7-9 to TRBJ2-3; TRBD2 matches 8 bases. V was pared by 0 bases and J by 3 bases, with 11 bases of the junction left unmatched. The CDR3 totals 18 residues. Germline V gene sequence: CDR1 SEHNR, CDR2 FQNEAQ (reference sequence). The whole variable domain, filled in from reference TRBV7-9 and TRBJ2-3, reads DTGVSQNPRHKITKRGQNVTFRCDPISEHNRLYWYRQTLGQGPEFLTYFQNEAQLEKSRLLSDRFSAERPKGSFSTLEIQRTEQGDSAMYLCASSLAQVSGVLTDTQYFGPGTRLTVL.